Following are 30 T cell receptor beta chains from one sample sequenced in a study of blood T cells in healthy people across ages. A second PCR, run for about 6 to 11 cycles, used a sample-barcoded 5' primer plus a J-beta primer mix. In TCRdb, the 5' RACE reads were re-called with MiXCR into one record per CDR3 protein. Of approximately 830,000 distinct CDR3 sequences in the sample, 62% were seen once. Sequenced: blood. These receptor sequences come from a man aged 30-40 years in good health.

V is TRBV6-6 and J is TRBJ2-5; D perhaps matches TRBD1 (6 bases). Trimming removed 2 bases from V and 4 bases from J, with 11 bases in between. The CDR3 totals 14 residues. Looked up from germline, CDR1 is MNHNY and CDR2 is SVGAGI (reference sequence). The CDR3 DNA sequence: TGTGCCAGCAGTTACGGAGGACAGATAGAGACCCAGTACTTC. This translates into CASSYGGQIETQYF.

The count of this clonotype is one. The J gene is TRBJ2-5, the V gene TRBV7-2, with no clear D. The J call is doubtful: the DNA matches TRBJ2-1 better. Germline CDR1 reads SGHTA; CDR2 reads FQGNSA. The length of the CDR3 is 12 residues. The CDR3 protein is CASSLNQETQFF. In nucleotides, the CDR3 is TGTGCCAGCAGCTTAAATCAAGAGACCCAGTTCTTC.

This chain uses TRBV4-3 with TRBJ2-1; TRBD1 aligns across 8 bases. The CDR3 spans 18 residues. V gave up 4 bases and J gave up 0 bases; unmatched junction bases: 11. Looked up from germline, CDR1 is LGHNA and CDR2 is YSLEER. CDR3 protein: CASSPFSRGPGSYNEQFF. The CDR3 DNA sequence: TGCGCCAGCAGCCCTTTCTCCAGGGGGCCAGGCTCCTACAATGAGCAGTTCTTC.

This clonotype was counted a few times. This chain links TRBV29-1 with TRBJ2-7; possible D gene TRBD2, 6 bases. Germline V gene data show CDR1 as SQVTM and CDR2 as ANQGSEA. The CDR3 has 12 amino acids. V was pared by 7 bases and J by 5 bases, with 15 bases between. In nucleotides, the CDR3 is TGCAGCGCCGTCTGGGGGGTGCACGAGCAGTACTTC. Its protein is CSAVWGVHEQYF.

The chain is built from TRBV7-2 and TRBJ2-3; D is undetermined. The CDR3 loop spans 12 amino acids. The germline V and J ends were trimmed by 4 bases and 6 bases, with 8 bases remaining between them. Germline lookup yields CDR1 SGHTA and CDR2 FQGNSA. The CDR3 sequence: CASSSFGDTQYF. The CDR3 DNA is TGTGCCAGCAGCTCCTTTGGTGATACGCAGTATTTT.

The V call is TRBV2, the J call TRBJ2-4; D perhaps matches TRBD1 (6 bases). Germline V gene lookup returns CDR1 SNHLY and CDR2 FYNNEI. This CDR3 spans 14 amino acids. V dropped 7 bases and J dropped 2 bases, with 12 bases sitting between them. CDR3 nucleotide sequence: TGTGCCAGCAATGTACAGGGCCCCAAAAACATTCAGTACTTC. As protein: CASNVQGPKNIQYF.

The V and J genes are TRBV20-1 and TRBJ2-3, with D perhaps matching TRBD2 (6 bases). This CDR3 region has 14 residues. Germline V CDR1 and CDR2: DFQATT, SNEGSKA (reference sequence). Between the trimmed V and J ends, which lost 6 bases and 1 base, there was a span of 14 bases. The CDR3 coding sequence is TGCAGTGCCCCCACTAGCAGCGGCACAGATACGCAGTATTTT. Encoded protein: CSAPTSSGTDTQYF.

This clonotype was observed a few times. The chain carries TRBV9 and TRBJ1-2; D might be TRBD1 (6 bases). V was cut by 3 bases and J by 7 bases, with 13 bases left in between. CDR1 and CDR2 (germline): SGDLS, YYNGEE. This CDR3 spans 13 amino acids. CDR3 nucleotide sequence: TGTGCCAGCAGCGGCTACAGGGAAGGTGGCTACACCTTC. This sequence encodes CASSGYREGGYTF.

A few counts support this clonotype. The V gene is TRBV7-3, the J gene TRBJ2-6; 12 bases map to TRBD1. V gave up 6 bases and J gave up 11 bases; unmatched junction bases: 11. The CDR3 contains 16 residues. The germline CDR1 and CDR2 sequences are SGHTA and FQGTGA. CDR3 sequence (DNA): TGTGCCAGCAGTCCCTTGGGGACAGGGGGCCCCTACGTCCTGACTTTC. Protein product: CASSPLGTGGPYVLTF.

The chain couples TRBV2 to TRBJ2-3; TRBD2 might be the D (6 bases). Germline values: CDR1 SNHLY, CDR2 FYNNEI. Trimming took 6 bases from V and 3 from J, leaving 16 bases between them. This CDR3 comprises 15 residues. The chain's CDR3 is CASRPRDLGTDTQYF. The CDR3 DNA is TGTGCCAGCAGACCCCGGGACTTAGGAACAGATACGCAGTATTTT.

The sample holds a few counts of this clonotype. The chain links TRBV4-2 to TRBJ2-1, with TRBD2 matching over 10 bases. The CDR3 is made up of 16 amino acids. Germline CDR1 is LGHNA and CDR2 is YNFKEQ. V was pared by 5 bases and J by 7 bases, with 11 bases of the junction left unmatched. CDR3 protein: CASSFQSGGAENEQFF. The CDR3 bases are TGTGCCAGCAGCTTCCAGAGCGGGGGGGCCGAAAATGAGCAGTTCTTC.

This clonotype was counted a few times. The chain has TRBV12-3 or TRBV12-4 and TRBJ2-1, with 8 bases identical to TRBD2. V lost 6 bases to trimming and J lost 7 bases; unmatched junction nucleotides: 11. CDR3 size: 15 residues. CDR3 residues: CASRFSGGPQNEQFF. The CDR3 region has the DNA TGTGCCAGCAGATTCAGCGGGGGCCCACAAAATGAGCAGTTCTTC.

This clonotype was picked up a small number of times. The chain is built from TRBV10-3 and TRBJ2-7; possibly TRBD2 for D (6 bases). Germline CDR1 ENHRY, CDR2 SYGVKD. Trimming stripped 6 bases from V and 3 bases from J, with 15 bases between. CDR3 length: 14 amino acids. In DNA, the CDR3 is TGTGCCATCAGGGGAGGCGGGGCCGGCTACGAGCAGTACTTC. The encoded protein is CAIRGGGAGYEQYF.

This chain joins TRBV7-8 and TRBJ2-5; D may be TRBD2 (5 bases). This CDR3 region has 15 residues. V was shortened by 5 bases and J by 2 bases, with 15 bases between the two germline ends. Germline V gene data show CDR1 as SGHVS and CDR2 as FQNEAQ. The CDR3 nucleotides read TGTGCCAGCAGCCTCTATAGCGTTACGCAAGAGACCCAGTACTTC. It yields the protein CASSLYSVTQETQYF.

The gene calls are TRBV10-3 and TRBJ2-3; D uncertain. The V gene's germline CDR1 is ENHRY and CDR2 SYGVKD. Deletions cut 6 bases from V and 2 bases from J, with 6 bases between. The CDR3 runs to 12 residues. The chain's CDR3 is CAIRENTDTQYF. The CDR3 nucleotides read TGTGCCATCAGGGAGAACACAGATACGCAGTATTTT.

The V call is TRBV20-1, the J call TRBJ2-4, with TRBD1 identical over 9 bases. The junction had 5 bases not matched to a gene; V was cut back by 5 bases and J by 6 bases. The CDR3 sequence is 13 residues long. Germline V gives CDR1 DFQATT, CDR2 SNEGSKA (reference sequence). The CDR3 nucleotides read TGCAGTGCTCGCGACAGGGGGGGAAACATTCAGTACTTC. Protein: CSARDRGGNIQYF.

In this sample, this clonotype turned up a few times. J is TRBJ2-1 and V is TRBV20-1; 11 bases match TRBD2. Germline CDR1 and CDR2: DFQATT and SNEGSKA (reference sequence). The J segment lost 3 bases and the V segment lost 6 bases, leaving 7 bases of the junction unmatched. The CDR3 has 15 residues. CDR3 region: CSAETSGACYNEQFF. The CDR3 DNA follows: TGCAGTGCGGAGACTAGCGGGGCGTGCTACAATGAGCAGTTCTTC.

V gene TRBV5-1 combines with J gene TRBJ2-5, with 10 bases aligning to TRBD1. The CDR3 loop spans 15 amino acids. Germline trimming cut 2 bases from V and 5 bases from J; bases unmatched to any gene: 6. The V gene's germline CDR1 is SGHRS and CDR2 YFSETQ. The CDR3 region has the DNA TGCGCCAGCAGCTTATTCCCGGGACAGGGGGAGACCCAGTACTTC. Translated, it gives CASSLFPGQGETQYF.

The chain recombines TRBV10-3 with TRBJ2-7; 7 bases map to TRBD2. V lost 5 bases and J lost 6; bases outside the gene matches: 4. This CDR3 contains 12 residues. The germline CDR1 and CDR2 sequences are ENHRY and SYGVKD. The CDR3 nucleotides are TGTGCCATCAGTTCCTGGGGGGGCGAGCAGTACTTC. The encoded protein is CAISSWGGEQYF.

Only a few counts were recorded for this clonotype. The chain has TRBV11-2 and TRBJ2-7, with 8 bases lining up with TRBD1. The end of the DNA is better explained by TRBJ2-5, so the J call may be wrong. The length of the CDR3 is 14 residues. CDR1 is SGHAT, CDR2 FQNNGV, per germline. CDR3 nucleotide sequence: TGTGCCAGCAGCTCCAGACAGGGGACAGAGACCCAGTACTTC. This translates into CASSSRQGTETQYF.

This sequence joins TRBV6-2 or TRBV6-3 and TRBJ2-5, with D possibly being TRBD1 (6 bases). There are 14 residues in the CDR3. Germline values: CDR1 MNHEY, CDR2 SVGEGT. Trimming left V 5 bases short and J 3 bases short, with 13 bases between. The DNA of the CDR3 is TGTGCCAGCAGTCCAATCGACAGGAAAGAGACCCAGTACTTC. Its protein is CASSPIDRKETQYF.

This clonotype was seen a few times. V and J are TRBV6-2 or TRBV6-3 and TRBJ1-1; D call uncertain. CDR1 and CDR2 (germline): MNHEY, SVGEGT. Trimming took 7 bases from V and 4 from J, leaving 13 bases between them. CDR3 size: 13 residues. In DNA form, the CDR3 reads TGTGCCAGCACCGTCCAAGGCATCACTGAAGCTTTCTTT. It codes for CASTVQGITEAFF.

V and J are TRBV5-1 and TRBJ1-6; TRBD1 is a possible D gene (5 bases). Germline-derived CDR1 and CDR2 are SGHRS and YFSETQ. V shed 0 bases and J shed 9 bases, with 16 bases lying between them. The CDR3 is 16 residues long. The CDR3 loop reads CASSLGWRGNISPLHF. In nucleotides, the CDR3 is TGCGCCAGCAGCTTGGGTTGGCGGGGGAACATTTCACCCCTCCACTTT.

This chain uses TRBV5-1 with TRBJ1-2; D unclear. The CDR3 covers 14 residues. V lost 0 bases and J lost 4, with 10 bases in between. Germline CDR1 reads SGHRS; CDR2 reads YFSETQ. CDR3 in DNA: TGCGCCAGCAGCTTGGGCCCCACCTCCTATGGCTACACCTTC. It specifies CASSLGPTSYGYTF.

The chain uses TRBV2 and TRBJ1-5; no clear D. Trimming pared 7 bases from V and 4 bases from J, leaving 5 bases between. Germline V gene sequence: CDR1 SNHLY, CDR2 FYNNEI. The CDR3 has 11 residues. CDR3 sequence: CASTANQPQHF. Here the CDR3 DNA reads TGTGCCAGCACAGCGAATCAGCCCCAGCATTTT.

The V and J genes are TRBV6-6 and TRBJ1-2; D is perhaps TRBD1 (5 bases). V was pared by 7 bases and J by 4 bases, with 10 bases between. The CDR3 has 12 amino acids. Germline V gene data show CDR1 as MNHNY and CDR2 as SVGAGI (reference sequence). The CDR3 loop is CASTPGTYGYTF. The CDR3 DNA follows: TGTGCCAGCACCCCAGGGACCTATGGCTACACCTTC.

This sequence joins TRBV10-3 and TRBJ2-7, with D perhaps given as TRBD1 or TRBD2 (5 bases each). Germline V gene data show CDR1 as ENHRY and CDR2 as SYGVKD. Trimming took 6 bases from V and 2 from J, leaving 14 bases between them. The CDR3 has 14 amino acids. Written as DNA, the CDR3 is TGTGCCATCAGCCCGGGACGGCACCCCTACGAGCAGTACTTC. Translation: CAISPGRHPYEQYF.

The chain is built from TRBV4-2 and TRBJ2-1, with 10 bases aligning to TRBD2. Germline CDR1 reads LGHNA; CDR2 reads YNFKEQ. After removal of 4 bases from V and 5 bases from J, the junction contained 11 bases not matched to a gene. The CDR3 totals 17 residues. The chain's CDR3 is CASSPRTVAGGDNEQFF. CDR3 nucleotides: TGTGCCAGCAGCCCCCGAACGGTAGCGGGGGGAGACAATGAGCAGTTCTTC.

The chain recombines TRBV6-2 or TRBV6-3 with TRBJ2-1, with D maybe TRBD1 (6 bases). This CDR3 spans 16 amino acids. From germline, CDR1 is MNHEY and CDR2 SVGEGT. The V end lost 1 base, the J end lost 4 bases, and 14 bases lay between the germline ends. CDR3 loop: CASSYWGRFGYNEQFF. CDR3 DNA: TGTGCCAGCAGTTACTGGGGGCGTTTCGGATACAATGAGCAGTTCTTC.

The chain links TRBV10-3 to TRBJ2-2, with a weak D call TRBD2 (5 bases). Trimming stripped 2 bases from V and 0 bases from J, with 7 bases between. From germline, CDR1 is ENHRY and CDR2 SYGVKD. This CDR3 spans 15 amino acids. CDR3 residues: CAISEGLANTGELFF. In nucleotides, the CDR3 is TGTGCCATCAGTGAGGGACTTGCGAACACCGGGGAGCTGTTTTTT.